The TCR beta chain described here comes from a study of blood T cell repertoires in COVID-19. Across the whole study: Whether acute or convalescent, the COVID-19 samples came from the United States, Italy and Spain. Nucleic acid was either cDNA or gDNA, and it came from T cells, B-cell-depleted T cells, or PBMCs.

As handled by the study authors: Reference gene primer amplification gave estimated nucleated cell counts. TCRdb keeps only in-frame clones here, not all; method: immunoSEQ multiplex PCR. That table is the source of V, J and clone size, and D and trimming were worked out from the DNA. The data hold approximately 46,000 clones, with roughly 84% observed a single time. V was cut by 0 bases and J by 2 bases, with 14 bases left in between. Germline V gene data show CDR1 as LGHDT and CDR2 as YNNKEL (reference sequence). CDR3 length: 16 amino acids. V and J are TRBV3-1 (or the pseudogene TRBV3-2) and TRBJ2-7; D might be TRBD2 (6 bases). This TCR was recovered from a human donor in a cohort sampled during active COVID-19. Sample: peripheral blood. The CDR3 protein is CASSQDEEGLAYEQYF. The CDR3 DNA follows: TGTGCCAGCAGCCAAGATGAGGAGGGGCTCGCCTACGAGCAGTACTTC.